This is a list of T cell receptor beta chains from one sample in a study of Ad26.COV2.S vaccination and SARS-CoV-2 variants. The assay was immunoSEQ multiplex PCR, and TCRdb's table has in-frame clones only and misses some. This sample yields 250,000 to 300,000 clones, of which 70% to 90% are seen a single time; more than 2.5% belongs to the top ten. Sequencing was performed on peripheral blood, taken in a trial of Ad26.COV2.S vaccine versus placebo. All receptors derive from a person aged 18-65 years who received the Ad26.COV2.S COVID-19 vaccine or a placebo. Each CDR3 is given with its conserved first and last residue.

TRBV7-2	CASSLVAGASEQYF
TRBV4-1	CASSQGQTPNTEAFF
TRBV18	CASSQGAGYEQYF
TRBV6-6	CASSSPGGLGTEAFF
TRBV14	CASSRRGGQSYSYNEQFF
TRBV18	CASSPGTATSGNTIYF
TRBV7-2	CASSLVARRGYRGYTF
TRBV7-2	CASSFLAGSSYEQYF
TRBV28	CASNRDWNTEAFF
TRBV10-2	CASSSWDGLNTEAFF
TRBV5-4	CASSLERLKITDTQYF
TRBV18	CASSPMAGLPLETQYF
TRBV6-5	CASKRDRGYEQYF
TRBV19	CASLGLQTGDTQYF
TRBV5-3	CARSMLRSSSYEQYF
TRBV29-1	CSVVNRGRTEAFF
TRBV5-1	CASSFFGTSGSAQVETQYF
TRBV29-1	CSVVAGLQNTGELFF
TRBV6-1	CASSEWTGARLRNQPQHF